This T cell receptor beta chain was documented in a study of cytomegalovirus exposure and HLA in healthy donors. In the study overall: Out of a few hundred genotyped donors, roughly 78% belonged to the Caucasian-associated ancestry cluster.

General observations from the study: Reported findings show TCR beta sequences accurately forecast HLA-A and HLA-B alleles in most subjects. Cytomegalovirus association was listed for about 150 TCR beta chains.

This PCR relied on a set of 60 Vbeta primers and 13 Jbeta primers. Only in-frame clones appear in the TCRdb table, and some are missing; sequencing was by immunoSEQ multiplex PCR. This sample has around 200,000 clones, with around four fifths found just once. About this clone: Its antigen is not identified.

The CDR3 has 16 residues. CDR1 is MNHEY, CDR2 SMNVEV, per germline (reference sequence). V lost 2 bases and J lost 1, with 14 bases in between. This sequence originates from a man over 45 in good health and CMV-seronegative. Sequenced material: PBMCs. V is TRBV27 and J is TRBJ1-1; D gene unclear. The CDR3 DNA reads as TGTGCCAGCAGTTTACAGGTACAGTTTAAGAACACTGAAGCTTTCTTT. It codes for CASSLQVQFKNTEAFF.